This TCR beta chain was identified during a study of OX40 agonist ivuxolimab in advanced cancers. Looking at the study overall: The group had a mean age of about 65 years, ranged from about 20 to 90, and was 75% to 85% male. Study-wide results and caveats: In the 0.1 to 3.0 mg/kg range, CD4+ and CD8+ blood T cells had expanded clonally by week 6.

This clone has a handful of counts. Its antigen is unidentified. At baseline, cycle 4 day 1, and cycle 7 day 1, blood was sampled. CDR3 length equals 12 residues. CDR1 is SGDLS, CDR2 YYNGEE, per germline. V dropped 0 bases and J dropped 8 bases, with 5 bases sitting between them. Data came from immunoSEQ multiplex PCR; TCRdb stores just in-frame clones and leaves some out. The sample lists around 69,000 clones, roughly 84% seen once, with 1.5% to 2% in the top ten. This chain uses TRBV9 with TRBJ2-2; D unclear. This TCR was sampled from an adult with an advanced solid tumor such as melanoma, head and neck, liver or kidney cancer. The sample here was CD4+ or CD8+ T cells sorted from blood, taken in a trial of the OX40 agonist ivuxolimab. Here the CDR3 DNA reads TGTGCCAGCAGCGTAGCCTTGGGGGAGCTGTTTTTT. This codes for CASSVALGELFF.